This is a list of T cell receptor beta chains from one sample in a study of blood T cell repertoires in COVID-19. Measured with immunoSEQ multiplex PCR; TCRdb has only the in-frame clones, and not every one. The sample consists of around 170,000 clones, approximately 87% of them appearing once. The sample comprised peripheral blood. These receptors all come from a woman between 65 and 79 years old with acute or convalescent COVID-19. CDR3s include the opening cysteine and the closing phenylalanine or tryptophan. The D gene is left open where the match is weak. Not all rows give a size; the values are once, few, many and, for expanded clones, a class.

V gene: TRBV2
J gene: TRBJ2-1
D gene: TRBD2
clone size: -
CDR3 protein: CASSAVWTSGTQVGNNEQFF
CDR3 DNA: TGTGCCAGCAGTGCCGTTTGGACTAGCGGAACCCAAGTGGGCAACAATGAGCAGTTCTTC

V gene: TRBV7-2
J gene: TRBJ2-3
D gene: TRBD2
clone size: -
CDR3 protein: CASRTSGNTDTQYF
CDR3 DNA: TGTGCCAGCAGGACTAGCGGAAACACAGATACGCAGTATTTT

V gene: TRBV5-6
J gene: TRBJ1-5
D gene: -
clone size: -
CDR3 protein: CASSLGQGPYQPQHF
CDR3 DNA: TGTGCCAGCAGCTTGGGGCAGGGGCCGTATCAGCCCCAGCATTTT

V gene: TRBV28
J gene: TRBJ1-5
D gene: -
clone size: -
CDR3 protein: CASSSPWGESNQPQHF
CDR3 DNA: TGTGCCAGCAGTTCACCTTGGGGGGAGAGCAATCAGCCCCAGCATTTT

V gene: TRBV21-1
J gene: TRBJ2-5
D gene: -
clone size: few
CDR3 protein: CASSKGETGWQETQYF
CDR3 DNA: TGTGCCAGCAGCAAAGGGGAGACAGGGTGGCAAGAGACCCAGTACTTC

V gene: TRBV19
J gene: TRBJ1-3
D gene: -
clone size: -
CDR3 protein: CASGGNSGNTIYF
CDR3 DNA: TGTGCCAGCGGCGGGAACTCTGGAAACACCATATATTTT

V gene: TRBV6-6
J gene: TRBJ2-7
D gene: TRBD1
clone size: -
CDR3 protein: CASSQRTGVDEQYF
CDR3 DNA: TGTGCCAGCAGTCAAAGGACAGGGGTGGACGAGCAGTACTTC

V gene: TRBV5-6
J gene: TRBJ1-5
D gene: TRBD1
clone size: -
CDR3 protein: CASSDGQGASNQPQHF
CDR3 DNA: TGTGCCAGCAGCGACGGACAGGGGGCCAGTAATCAGCCCCAGCATTTT

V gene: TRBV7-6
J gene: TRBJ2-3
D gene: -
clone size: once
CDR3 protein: CASSFVSSAGDTQYF
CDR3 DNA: TGTGCCAGCAGCTTCGTGAGTAGCGCTGGAGATACGCAGTATTTT

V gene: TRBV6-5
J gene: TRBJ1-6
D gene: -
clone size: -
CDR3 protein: CAIGGGWNSPLHF
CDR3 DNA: TGTGCCATTGGGGGGGGGTGGAATTCACCCCTCCACTTT

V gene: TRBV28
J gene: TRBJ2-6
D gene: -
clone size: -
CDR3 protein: CASRRADSGANVLTF
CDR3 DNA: TGTGCCAGCAGGCGAGCGGACTCTGGGGCCAACGTCCTGACTTTC

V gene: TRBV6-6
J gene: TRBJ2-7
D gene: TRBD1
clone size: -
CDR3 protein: CASSYRQGNEQYF
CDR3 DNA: TGTGCCAGCAGTTACCGACAGGGTAACGAGCAGTACTTC

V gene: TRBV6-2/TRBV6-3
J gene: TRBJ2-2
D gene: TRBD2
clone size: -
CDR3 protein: CASSWGLENTGELFF
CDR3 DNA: TGTGCCAGCAGTTGGGGACTAGAGAACACCGGGGAGCTGTTTTTT

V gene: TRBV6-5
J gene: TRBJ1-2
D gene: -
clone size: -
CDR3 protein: CASSTYPGANYGYTF
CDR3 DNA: TGTGCCAGCAGTACCTACCCGGGAGCCAACTATGGCTACACCTTC

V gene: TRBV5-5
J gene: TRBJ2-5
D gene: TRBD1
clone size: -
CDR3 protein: CASRAPQGAMETQYF
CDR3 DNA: TGTGCCAGCAGAGCTCCACAGGGGGCAATGGAGACCCAGTACTTC

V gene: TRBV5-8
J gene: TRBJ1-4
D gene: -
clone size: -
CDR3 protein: CASSLGWQAGKLFF
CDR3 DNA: TGTGCCAGCAGCTTGGGGTGGCAGGCCGGAAAACTGTTTTTT

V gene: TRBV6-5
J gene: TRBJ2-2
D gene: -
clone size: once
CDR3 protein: CASSYAGRVNTGELFF
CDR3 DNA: TGTGCCAGCAGTTACGCGGGCCGCGTTAACACCGGGGAGCTGTTTTTT

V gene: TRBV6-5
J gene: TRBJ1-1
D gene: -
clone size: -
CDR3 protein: CASSYGRRTEAFF
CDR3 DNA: TGTGCCAGCAGTTACGGCAGGCGCACTGAAGCTTTCTTT

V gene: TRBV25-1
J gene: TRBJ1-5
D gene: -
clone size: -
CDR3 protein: CASSESGRGERPQHF
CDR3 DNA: TGTGCCAGCAGTGAATCGGGCAGGGGTGAGCGGCCCCAGCATTTT

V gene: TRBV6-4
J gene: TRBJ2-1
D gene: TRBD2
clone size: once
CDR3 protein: CASRKSGGAWNEQFF
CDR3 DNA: TGTGCCAGCAGAAAAAGCGGGGGGGCTTGGAATGAGCAGTTCTTC

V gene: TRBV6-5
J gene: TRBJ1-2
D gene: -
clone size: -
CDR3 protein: CASASVANYGYTF
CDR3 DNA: TGTGCCAGCGCATCTGTAGCTAACTATGGCTACACCTTC

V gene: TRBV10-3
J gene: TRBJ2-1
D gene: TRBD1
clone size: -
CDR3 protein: CAISDGQGKFF
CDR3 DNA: TGTGCCATCAGTGACGGACAGGGGAAGTTCTTC

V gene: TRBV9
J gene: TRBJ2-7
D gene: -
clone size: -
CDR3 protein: CASSRGREQYF
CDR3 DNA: TGTGCCAGCAGCCGGGGGAGAGAGCAGTACTTC

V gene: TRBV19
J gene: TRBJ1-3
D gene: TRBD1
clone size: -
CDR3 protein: CASSGRTGPSGNTIYF
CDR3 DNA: TGTGCCAGTAGTGGGAGGACAGGACCTTCTGGAAACACCATATATTTT

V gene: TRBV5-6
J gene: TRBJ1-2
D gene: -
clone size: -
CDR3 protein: CASSLGPDSNYGYTF
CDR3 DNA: TGTGCCAGCAGCTTGGGGCCCGACAGTAACTATGGCTACACCTTC

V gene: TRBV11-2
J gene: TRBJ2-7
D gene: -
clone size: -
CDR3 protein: CASSRRTDYYEQYF
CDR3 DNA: TGTGCCAGCAGCCGTCGGACAGACTATTACGAGCAGTACTTC

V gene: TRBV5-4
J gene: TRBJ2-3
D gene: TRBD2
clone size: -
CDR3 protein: CASSLAGGGASDTQYF
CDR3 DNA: TGTGCCAGCAGCTTGGCCGGCGGGGGGGCGTCAGATACGCAGTATTTT

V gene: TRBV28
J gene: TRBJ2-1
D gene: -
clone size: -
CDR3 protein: CASSPPTEEQFF
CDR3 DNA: TGTGCCAGCAGTCCGCCTACAGAAGAGCAGTTCTTC

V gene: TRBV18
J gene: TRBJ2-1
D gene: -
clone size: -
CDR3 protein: CASSPPPGNEQFF
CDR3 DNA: TGTGCCAGCTCACCACCGCCGGGCAATGAGCAGTTCTTC

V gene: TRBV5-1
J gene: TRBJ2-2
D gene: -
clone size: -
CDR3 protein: CASSLVGRINTGELFF
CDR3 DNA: TGCGCCAGCAGCTTGGTGGGCAGAATTAACACCGGGGAGCTGTTTTTT

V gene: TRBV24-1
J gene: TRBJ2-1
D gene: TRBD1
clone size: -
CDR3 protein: CATSDPGQGSYNEQFF
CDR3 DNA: TGTGCCACCAGTGACCCAGGACAGGGGAGTTACAATGAGCAGTTCTTC

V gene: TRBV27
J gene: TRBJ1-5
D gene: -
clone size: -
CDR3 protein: CASSRVEAFNQPQHF
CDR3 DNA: TGTGCCAGCAGTCGAGTCGAAGCTTTCAATCAGCCCCAGCATTTT

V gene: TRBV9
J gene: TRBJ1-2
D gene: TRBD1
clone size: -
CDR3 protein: CASSVEQGQGHGYTF
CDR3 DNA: TGTGCCAGCAGCGTAGAACAGGGACAGGGACATGGCTACACCTTC

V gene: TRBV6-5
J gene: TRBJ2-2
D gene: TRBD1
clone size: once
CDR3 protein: CASRPQGVGTGELFF
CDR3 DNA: TGTGCCAGCAGACCCCAGGGGGTAGGCACCGGGGAGCTGTTTTTT

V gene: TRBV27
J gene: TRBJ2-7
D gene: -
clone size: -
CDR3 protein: CASSLSVQTPTFYEQYF
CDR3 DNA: TGTGCCAGCAGTTTATCCGTACAAACGCCGACATTCTACGAGCAGTACTTC

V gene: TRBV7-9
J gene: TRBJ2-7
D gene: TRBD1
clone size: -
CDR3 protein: CASSSRTGRSYEQYF
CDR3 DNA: TGTGCCAGCAGCTCCAGGACAGGACGCTCCTACGAGCAGTACTTC

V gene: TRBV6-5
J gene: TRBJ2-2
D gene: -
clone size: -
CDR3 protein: CASSYSGGVDTGELFF
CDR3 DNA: TGTGCCAGCAGTTACTCGGGCGGGGTAGACACCGGGGAGCTGTTTTTT

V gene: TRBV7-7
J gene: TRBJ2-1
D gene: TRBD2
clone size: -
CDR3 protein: CASSPGGTSAYNEQFF
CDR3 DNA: TGTGCTAGCAGCCCTGGAGGGACTAGCGCTTACAATGAGCAGTTCTTC

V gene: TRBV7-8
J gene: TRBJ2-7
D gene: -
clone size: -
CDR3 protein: CASSLEPLEQYF
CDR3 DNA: TGTGCCAGCAGCTTAGAGCCCCTTGAGCAGTACTTC

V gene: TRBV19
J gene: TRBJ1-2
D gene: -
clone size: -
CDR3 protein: CASSNIRGEGYGYTF
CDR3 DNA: TGTGCCAGTAGTAACATCAGGGGAGAAGGCTATGGCTACACCTTC

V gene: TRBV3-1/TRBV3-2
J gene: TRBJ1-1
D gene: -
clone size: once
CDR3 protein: CASSAGRSTEAFF
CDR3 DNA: TGTGCCAGCTCCGCGGGTCGATCGACTGAAGCTTTCTTT

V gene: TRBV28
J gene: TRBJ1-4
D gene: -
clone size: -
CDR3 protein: CASRNSLEKLFF
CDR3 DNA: TGTGCCAGCAGGAACAGCCTTGAAAAACTGTTTTTT

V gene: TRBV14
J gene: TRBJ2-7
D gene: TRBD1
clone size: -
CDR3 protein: CASSPTGQKYEQYF
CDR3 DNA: TGTGCCAGCAGCCCGACGGGACAGAAATACGAGCAGTACTTC

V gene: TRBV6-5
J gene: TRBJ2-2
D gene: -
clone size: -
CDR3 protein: CASSPKTVYTGELFF
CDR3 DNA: TGTGCCAGCAGTCCAAAGACAGTTTACACCGGGGAGCTGTTTTTT

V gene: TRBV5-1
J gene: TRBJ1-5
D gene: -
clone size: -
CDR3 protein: CASSLDGRWNQPQHF
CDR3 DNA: TGCGCCAGCAGCTTGGATGGCAGATGGAATCAGCCCCAGCATTTT

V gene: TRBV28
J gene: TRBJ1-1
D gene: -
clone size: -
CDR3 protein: CASSLGGAMNTEAFF
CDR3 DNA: TGTGCCAGCAGTTTAGGTGGAGCAATGAACACTGAAGCTTTCTTT

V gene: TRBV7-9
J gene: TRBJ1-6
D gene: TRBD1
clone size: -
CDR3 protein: CASSSDRMLGNHF
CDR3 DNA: TGTGCCAGCAGCTCGGACAGGATGCTCGGGAACCACTTT

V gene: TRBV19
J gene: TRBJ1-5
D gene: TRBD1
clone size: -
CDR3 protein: CASSTQGALFQPQHF
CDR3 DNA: TGTGCCAGTAGTACACAGGGGGCCCTTTTTCAGCCCCAGCATTTT

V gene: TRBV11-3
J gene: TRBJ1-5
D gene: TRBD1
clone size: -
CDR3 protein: CASSPTQGASCHGNQPQHF
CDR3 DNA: TGTGCCAGCAGCCCTACACAGGGGGCATCATGTCACGGCAATCAGCCCCAGCATTTT